A selection of T cell receptor beta chains follows, all from one sample in a study of PD-L1 blockade in urothelial cancer. The method was immunoSEQ multiplex PCR; TCRdb's version includes in-frame clones alone and lacks a portion of them. The data hold over 75,000 clones, with 85% to 90% observed a single time. Specimen: PBMCs, collected around atezolizumab (anti-PD-L1) treatment. The receptors shown here come from a man between 60 and 70 years old with urothelial cancer. Both conserved end residues are part of each CDR3. Fields, in order: D gene, V gene, clone size, J gene, CDR3 protein, CDR3 DNA. A D gene is named only where the DNA matches it firmly. Size is stated for part of the rows, as once, few or many counts, or as a class when the clone is expanded.

TRBD1	TRBV2	.	TRBJ2-7	CASSPDRSSYEQYF	TGTGCCAGCAGCCCGGACAGGAGCTCCTACGAGCAGTACTTC
TRBD1	TRBV6-6	.	TRBJ1-5	CASSQGQGSQPQHF	TGTGCCAGCAGCCAAGGACAGGGGAGTCAGCCCCAGCATTTT
.	TRBV7-8	.	TRBJ2-1	CASSINLQGEDSYNEQFF	TGTGCCAGCAGCATCAATCTGCAGGGTGAAGACTCCTACAATGAGCAGTTCTTC
TRBD1	TRBV18	few	TRBJ2-1	CASSVNRGDEQFF	TGTGCCAGCTCAGTAAACAGGGGGGACGAGCAGTTCTTC
.	TRBV2	.	TRBJ1-5	CASGRGTEGYQPQHF	TGTGCCAGCGGGAGGGGGACGGAGGGATATCAGCCCCAGCATTTT
.	TRBV7-8	.	TRBJ2-5	CASSLNRVGETQYF	TGTGCCAGCAGCTTAAACAGGGTCGGGGAGACCCAGTACTTC
.	TRBV6-6	.	TRBJ1-2	CASSPLGGEGIRGYTF	TGTGCCAGCAGTCCCTTGGGGGGAGAGGGGATCCGCGGCTACACCTTC
TRBD2	TRBV11-2	.	TRBJ2-7	CASSLALAGAGSSYEQYF	TGTGCCAGCAGCTTAGCCTTAGCGGGGGCGGGAAGCTCCTACGAGCAGTACTTC
TRBD1	TRBV30	.	TRBJ1-5	CAWSEGTVSNQPQHF	TGTGCCTGGAGTGAAGGGACAGTTAGCAATCAGCCCCAGCATTTT
TRBD1	TRBV27	once	TRBJ2-4	CASSSGQALAKNIQYF	TGTGCCAGCAGTTCCGGACAGGCCCTAGCCAAAAACATTCAGTACTTC
.	TRBV27	once	TRBJ1-1	CASSYTAGGRKNTEAFF	TGTGCCAGCAGTTATACAGCGGGGGGTAGAAAGAACACTGAAGCTTTCTTT
TRBD1	TRBV6-5	.	TRBJ1-1	CASSMGQLLNTEAFF	TGTGCCAGCAGTATGGGACAGCTACTGAACACTGAAGCTTTCTTT
TRBD1	TRBV7-2	.	TRBJ1-2	CASSLGGQGALNYGYTF	TGTGCCAGCAGCTTAGGGGGACAGGGGGCGCTTAACTATGGCTACACCTTC
.	TRBV9	.	TRBJ1-1	CASSVDLFGTEAFF	TGTGCCAGCAGCGTAGACCTCTTCGGCACTGAAGCTTTCTTT
.	TRBV27	.	TRBJ2-1	CASSTRQVFSSYNEQFF	TGTGCCAGCAGTACAAGACAGGTTTTCAGCTCCTACAATGAGCAGTTCTTC
.	TRBV19	.	TRBJ1-1	CASSNPGDTEAFF	TGTGCCAGTAGTAACCCCGGGGACACTGAAGCTTTCTTT
TRBD1	TRBV5-4	.	TRBJ1-2	CASSTTGGYGYTF	TGTGCCAGCAGCACGACAGGGGGTTATGGCTACACCTTC
.	TRBV7-6	.	TRBJ2-7	CASSLVYSDKYEQYF	TGTGCCAGCAGCTTAGTTTATTCTGACAAGTACGAGCAGTACTTC
.	TRBV27	few	TRBJ2-7	CASRSTGYEQYF	TGTGCCAGCAGATCGACAGGCTACGAGCAGTACTTC
.	TRBV4-1	.	TRBJ1-5	CASSQRGGTQPQHF	TGCGCCAGCAGCCAGAGGGGGGGGACCCAGCCCCAGCATTTT
TRBD1	TRBV6-6	.	TRBJ1-4	CASSPRTGANEKLFF	TGTGCCAGCAGTCCCCGGACAGGGGCTAATGAAAAACTGTTTTTT
.	TRBV19	.	TRBJ1-4	CATRRSPGKEKLFF	TGTGCCACCCGCCGGTCCCCCGGGAAAGAAAAACTGTTTTTT
TRBD1	TRBV7-8	.	TRBJ1-5	CASSLATGEWSNQPQHF	TGTGCCAGCAGCTTAGCGACAGGGGAATGGAGCAATCAGCCCCAGCATTTT
TRBD2	TRBV15	.	TRBJ2-7	CATSGSGSGDEQYF	TGTGCCACCAGCGGTAGCGGGAGTGGAGACGAGCAGTACTTC
TRBD2	TRBV30	.	TRBJ2-7	CAWSAGTSGFDSYEQYF	TGTGCCTGGAGTGCCGGGACTAGCGGATTTGATTCCTACGAGCAGTACTTC
TRBD2	TRBV30	.	TRBJ2-7	CAWSVSLADEQYF	TGTGCCTGGAGTGTATCCCTAGCGGACGAGCAGTACTTC
.	TRBV5-1	.	TRBJ2-7	CASSLEGSPSYEQYF	TGCGCCAGCAGCTTGGAAGGGAGCCCCTCCTACGAGCAGTACTTC
.	TRBV9	.	TRBJ2-7	CASSVAGGLGEQYF	TGTGCCAGCAGCGTAGCGGGGGGCCTGGGGGAGCAGTACTTC
.	TRBV7-9	few	TRBJ2-3	CASTLGGYSTDTQYF	TGTGCCAGCACCCTGGGGGGTTATAGCACAGATACGCAGTATTTT
.	TRBV28	.	TRBJ2-2	CASSPAGQVLSGELFF	TGTGCCAGCAGTCCAGCGGGACAGGTCCTCTCGGGGGAGCTGTTTTTT
TRBD2	TRBV18	.	TRBJ2-1	CASSTSMGGSSYNEQFF	TGTGCCAGCTCAACTTCGATGGGGGGGAGCTCCTACAATGAGCAGTTCTTC
TRBD1	TRBV10-3	.	TRBJ2-5	CAISGTAQETQYF	TGTGCCATCAGCGGGACAGCCCAAGAGACCCAGTACTTC
.	TRBV5-6	once	TRBJ1-2	CASSTVDRLVDGYTF	TGTGCCAGCAGCACCGTTGACAGGCTGGTCGATGGCTACACCTTC
TRBD2	TRBV6-6	few	TRBJ2-7	CASSRTSETYEQYF	TGTGCCAGCAGTCGGACTAGCGAGACCTACGAGCAGTACTTC
TRBD2	TRBV5-1	few	TRBJ2-2	CASSGGTSGTGELFF	TGCGCCAGCAGCGGAGGGACTAGCGGGACCGGGGAGCTGTTTTTT
.	TRBV28	.	TRBJ2-3	CASSSPKGQTDTQYF	TGTGCCAGCAGTTCCCCCAAGGGGCAGACAGATACGCAGTATTTT
.	TRBV5-1	.	TRBJ1-1	CASSWGVAANTEAFF	TGCGCCAGCAGCTGGGGGGTAGCAGCAAACACTGAAGCTTTCTTT
.	TRBV2	few	TRBJ2-1	CASSVMGGANNEQFF	TGTGCCAGCAGTGTAATGGGGGGGGCTAACAATGAGCAGTTCTTC
.	TRBV6-4	.	TRBJ1-1	CASSLGAGNTEAFF	TGTGCCAGCAGCCTGGGGGCAGGGAACACTGAAGCTTTCTTT
TRBD1	TRBV6-6	.	TRBJ1-4	CASRPQDRLGEKLFF	TGTGCCAGCAGACCCCAGGACAGGTTAGGCGAAAAACTGTTTTTT
TRBD1	TRBV20-1	many	TRBJ2-5	CGGQVQETQYF	TGCGGGGGACAGGTACAAGAGACCCAGTACTTC
.	TRBV20-1	.	TRBJ1-2	CSANRDYGYTF	TGCAGTGCTAACAGAGACTATGGCTACACCTTC
TRBD1	TRBV7-2	.	TRBJ1-2	CASSFDRGLQGYTF	TGTGCCAGCAGCTTTGACAGGGGGCTTCAGGGCTACACCTTC
.	TRBV7-2	.	TRBJ2-5	CASSERQVVETQYF	TGTGCCAGCAGCGAGCGACAGGTTGTCGAGACCCAGTACTTC
TRBD1	TRBV2	.	TRBJ1-1	CASIPWGQGASDTEAFF	TGTGCCAGCATCCCTTGGGGACAGGGGGCATCTGACACTGAAGCTTTCTTT
.	TRBV18	.	TRBJ2-3	CASSPSQIAQGTDTQYF	TGTGCCAGCTCACCAAGTCAAATAGCACAGGGCACAGATACGCAGTATTTT
.	TRBV5-4	.	TRBJ1-5	CASSILNQPQHF	TGTGCCAGCAGCATATTAAATCAGCCCCAGCATTTT
.	TRBV7-9	.	TRBJ1-5	CASSLALAQPQHF	TGTGCCAGCAGCTTAGCGCTAGCCCAGCCCCAGCATTTT
.	TRBV5-1	.	TRBJ2-5	CASSLSPYAAATETQYF	TGCGCCAGCAGCTTGAGTCCTTACGCAGCGGCGACGGAGACCCAGTACTTC
.	TRBV19	few	TRBJ2-5	CASSRIAMRAQETQYF	TGTGCCAGTAGTAGGATCGCAATGAGGGCCCAAGAGACCCAGTACTTC
TRBD1	TRBV10-3	.	TRBJ1-1	CAISGTGMNTEAFF	TGTGCCATCAGTGGGACAGGGATGAACACTGAAGCTTTCTTT